These 21 T cell receptor beta chains share one sample of origin, sequenced in a study of T-cell reconstitution after alpha-beta-depleted transplantation in children. Using unique molecular identifiers, the investigators prepared the TCRbeta library. TCRdb reprocessed the PCR reads via MiXCR and lists one record per CDR3 protein. Here the sample spans 550,000 to 600,000 distinct CDR3 sequences, roughly 24% being singletons. Specimen: PBMCs, mostly from graft donor cells, collected 360 days after TCRalphabeta/CD19-depleted stem cell transplant. These receptors all come from a boy less than two years old who had a stem cell transplant for acute myeloid leukemia, so the T cells may come from the graft donor.

The V and J genes are TRBV4-2 and TRBJ2-3; TRBD1 is a possible D gene (6 bases). Trimming pared 5 bases from V and 5 bases from J, leaving 17 bases between. Germline CDR1 is LGHNA and CDR2 is YNFKEQ. The CDR3 extends over 15 amino acids. The CDR3 protein is CASSSDRDKGDTQYF. As DNA, the CDR3 is TGTGCCAGCAGCTCCGACCGGGACAAGGGAGATACGCAGTATTTT.

This clonotype was counted only a few times. The V gene is TRBV3-1, the J gene TRBJ1-2, with D hard to call. This CDR3 comprises 14 residues. The germline CDR1 and CDR2 sequences are LGHDT and YNNKEL (reference sequence). Trimming pared 0 bases from V and 8 bases from J, leaving 13 bases between. In DNA, the CDR3 is TGTGCCAGCAGCCAAGAACGGGGTTTTAAGGGCTACACCTTC. Translation gives CASSQERGFKGYTF.

This clonotype was counted many times. The V call is TRBV7-2, the J call TRBJ2-1; 13 positions agree with TRBD2. The CDR3 has 16 amino acids. From germline, CDR1 is SGHTA and CDR2 FQGNSA. J lost 8 bases, V lost 6 bases, and 10 bases had no gene match. The CDR3 DNA reads TGTGCCAGCAGTAGGACTAGCGGGGGATCTTTAGATGAGCAGTTCTTC. This sequence encodes CASSRTSGGSLDEQFF.

This clonotype was recorded a few times. The chain has TRBV20-1 and TRBJ1-4; TRBD1 agrees at 10 bases. The V gene's germline CDR1 is DFQATT and CDR2 SNEGSKA (reference sequence). The J segment lost 7 bases and the V segment lost 6 bases, leaving 5 bases of the junction unmatched. The CDR3 has 13 amino acids. Written as DNA, the CDR3 is TGCAGTGCCCGACAGGGGGCGAGTGAAAAACTGTTTTTT. Its translation: CSARQGASEKLFF.

This clonotype appeared a few times. The rearrangement joins TRBV6-6 to TRBJ1-1, with no clear D. V was shortened by 8 bases and J by 7 bases, with 11 bases between the two germline ends. In germline, CDR1 is MNHNY, CDR2 SVGAGI (reference sequence). The CDR3 runs 11 residues. In nucleotides, the CDR3 is TGTGCCAGCTCCCCCGGCCTTGAAGCTTTCTTT. This encodes CASSPGLEAFF.

The chain combines TRBV6-1 with TRBJ1-1; D is perhaps TRBD1 (6 bases). V lost 5 bases to trimming and J lost 3 bases, with 16 bases between them. The germline V gene has CDR1 MNHNS and CDR2 SASEGT. This CDR3 is built from 15 residues. In DNA, the CDR3 is TGTGCCAGCAGTCCCTCAATCGGGGGCCACACTGAAGCTTTCTTT. As protein: CASSPSIGGHTEAFF.

The V and J genes are TRBV20-1 and TRBJ2-2, with D unclear. Germline V gene sequence: CDR1 DFQATT, CDR2 SNEGSKA (reference sequence). V lost 3 bases and J 6 bases, leaving 17 bases between the germline ends. The CDR3 loop spans 15 amino acids. The CDR3 DNA sequence: TGCAGTGCTAGTCCTGTAGGCGGTGTCGCCGGGGAGCTGTTTTTT. Protein product: CSASPVGGVAGELFF.

At least ten counts were recorded for this clonotype. The rearrangement uses TRBV27 and TRBJ2-4; TRBD1 matches 9 bases. Trimming at V came to 6 bases and at J to 8 bases, leaving 2 bases not matched to a gene. This CDR3 has 12 residues. The germline V gene has CDR1 MNHEY and CDR2 SMNVEV (reference sequence). The CDR3 coding sequence is TGTGCCAGCAGGGGACAGGGAGACATTCAGTACTTC. The encoded protein is CASRGQGDIQYF.

This clonotype has ten or more counts. The chain couples TRBV5-1 to TRBJ2-7, with 10 bases that match TRBD2. Germline CDR1 and CDR2: SGHRS and YFSETQ. The CDR3 has 12 residues. The V segment lost 0 bases and the J segment 11 bases; nucleotides outside the gene matches: 2. In nucleotides, the CDR3 is TGCGCCAGCAGCTTGGAGCGGGGGGGGAAGTACTTC. The encoded protein is CASSLERGGKYF.

In its sample, this clonotype was seen many times. CDR3: CASSPLGWGQGLPETQYF. The CDR3, as DNA: TGCGCCAGCAGCCCCCTGGGGTGGGGACAGGGGCTTCCAGAGACCCAGTACTTC. The rearrangement uses TRBV4-1 and TRBJ2-5; 10 positions match TRBD1. The CDR3 length is 18 residues. V lost 4 bases to trimming and J lost 4 bases; unmatched junction nucleotides: 15. Germline loops: CDR1 MGHRA, CDR2 YSYEKL.

This clonotype was recorded a few times. The chain is built from TRBV3-1 and TRBJ2-2, with a tentative D call TRBD1 (6 bases). The CDR3 has 16 amino acids. Germline V gives CDR1 LGHDT, CDR2 YNNKEL (reference sequence). Deletions cut 2 bases from V and 9 bases from J, with 19 bases between. This CDR3 is CASSQSSGTRSRELFF. CDR3 nucleotide sequence: TGTGCCAGCAGCCAATCTTCCGGGACACGGAGCCGGGAGCTGTTTTTT. Variable domain in full (rest from reference TRBV3-1 and TRBJ2-2): DTAVSQTPKYLVTQMGNDKSIKCEQNLGHDTMYWYKQDSKKFLKIMFSYNNKELIINETVPNRFSPKSPDKAHLNLHINSLELGDSAVYFCASSQSSGTRSRELFFGEGSRLTVL.

This clonotype was recorded a few times. The V call is TRBV6-2 or TRBV6-3, the J call TRBJ2-2; D ambiguous. Germline CDR1 is MNHEY and CDR2 is SVGEGT. The CDR3 runs to 13 residues. V gave up 5 bases and J gave up 5 bases, with 9 bases separating them. The CDR3 DNA reads as TGTGCCAGCAGTACACGAGAAACCGGGGAGCTGTTTTTT. Protein: CASSTRETGELFF.

Ten or more counts support this clonotype. The chain couples TRBV10-3 to TRBJ2-7, with 7 bases identical to TRBD1. Trimming cost V 2 bases and J 0 bases; bases outside gene matches: 4. The CDR3 loop spans 15 amino acids. Per germline, CDR1 ENHRY and CDR2 SYGVKD. In nucleotides, the CDR3 is TGTGCCATCAGTGAGATACAGGGGACCTCCTACGAGCAGTACTTC. As protein: CAISEIQGTSYEQYF.

This clonotype was seen a few times. The CDR3 nucleotides are TGTGCCACCAGTGATCTTGTCCAGGGCGGTAAGTGGGAGCAGTACTTC. This sequence encodes CATSDLVQGGKWEQYF. This chain joins TRBV24-1 and TRBJ2-7, with D maybe TRBD1 (5 bases). Trimming removed 3 bases from V and 7 bases from J, with 21 bases in between. CDR3 length equals 16 residues. CDR1 is KGHDR and CDR2 is SFDVKD in the germline V gene.

This clonotype was recorded many times. The CDR3 reads CSAIPGTGGSHEQYV. The CDR3, as DNA: TGCAGTGCTATCCCAGGGACAGGGGGGTCGCACGAGCAGTACGTC. The V call is TRBV20-1, the J call TRBJ2-7, with TRBD1 matching 11 bases. Germline V CDR1 and CDR2: DFQATT, SNEGSKA (reference sequence). This CDR3 spans 15 amino acids. Trimming cost V 4 bases and J 5 bases; bases outside gene matches: 10.

This clonotype was seen a handful of times. This chain links TRBV11-2 with TRBJ2-2, with D perhaps matching TRBD1 (5 bases). Trimming shortened V by 5 bases and J by 4 bases, and 17 bases separated the two germline ends. Germline V gene sequence: CDR1 SGHAT, CDR2 FQNNGV. This CDR3 comprises 16 residues. The CDR3 DNA sequence: TGTGCCAGCAGCGGTGGTTCGACAGTCCTCACCGGGGAGCTGTTTTTT. This encodes CASSGGSTVLTGELFF.

Ten or more counts support this clonotype. The J gene is TRBJ2-4, the V gene TRBV5-1; the D is unclear. Trimming cost V 4 bases and J 0 bases, with 11 bases left between them. The CDR3 is 15 residues long. Per the germline V gene, CDR1 is SGHRS and CDR2 is YFSETQ. CDR3 coding DNA: TGCGCCAGCAGCCCTCCCGGTCTAGCCAAAAACATTCAGTACTTC. It specifies CASSPPGLAKNIQYF.

V is TRBV20-1 and J is TRBJ2-7; possible D gene TRBD1, 6 bases. Per the germline V gene, CDR1 is DFQATT and CDR2 is SNEGSKA (reference sequence). The length of the CDR3 is 13 residues. The V gene lost 5 bases and the J gene lost 3 bases, with 14 bases spanning the gap. The CDR3 loop is CSASGQIDYEQYV. The CDR3 nucleotides read TGCAGTGCTTCAGGACAGATAGACTACGAGCAGTACGTC.

This clonotype has only a few counts. The chain employs TRBV29-1 and TRBJ1-1; D not certain. V lost 5 bases and J 11 bases, leaving 6 bases between the germline ends. Germline V gene lookup returns CDR1 SQVTM and CDR2 ANQGSEA. CDR3 length: 8 residues. The CDR3 protein is CSVRGAFF. DNA for the CDR3: TGCAGCGTTCGAGGGGCTTTCTTT. Variable domain in full (rest from reference TRBV29-1 and TRBJ1-1): SAVISQKPSRDICQRGTSLTIQCQVDSQVTMMFWYRQQPGQSLTLIATANQGSEATYESGFVIDKFPISRPNLTFSTLTVSNMSPEDSSIYLCSVRGAFFGQGTRLTVV.

V is TRBV12-3 or TRBV12-4 and J is TRBJ1-4; 7 bases match TRBD1. The CDR3 is made up of 15 amino acids. V lost 7 bases to trimming and J lost 7 bases; unmatched junction nucleotides: 12. CDR3: CASNKDRPSTEKLFF. CDR3 nucleotides: TGTGCCAGCAACAAGGACAGGCCCAGTACTGAAAAACTGTTTTTT.

This clonotype appeared a few times. This rearrangement joins TRBV20-1 to TRBJ2-3; D is possibly TRBD2 (7 bases). Trimming pared 5 bases from V and 1 base from J, leaving 13 bases between. This CDR3 is 14 amino acids long. Germline values: CDR1 DFQATT, CDR2 SNEGSKA (reference sequence). The CDR3 loop is CSAPRGAGTDTQYF. CDR3 DNA sequence: TGCAGTGCTCCCCGGGGGGCGGGCACAGATACGCAGTATTTT.